This T cell receptor beta chain was captured in a study of T cell responses to AZD1222 COVID-19 vaccine. Data came from immunoSEQ multiplex PCR; TCRdb stores just in-frame clones and leaves some out. This table has some 200,000 clones, about 87% appearing once. Germline V gene sequence: CDR1 MRHNA, CDR2 SNTAGT. V shed 3 bases and J shed 4 bases, with 16 bases lying between them. The CDR3 length is 15 residues. The source was peripheral blood, collected on day 0 of AZD1222 vaccination. The clonotype comes from an adult in good health. This sequence joins TRBV6-4 and TRBJ2-7; weak D call: TRBD1 (6 bases). DNA of the CDR3: TGTGCCAGCAGTGATGCCGGGACAACGAGATACGAGCAGTACTTC. It translates to CASSDAGTTRYEQYF.